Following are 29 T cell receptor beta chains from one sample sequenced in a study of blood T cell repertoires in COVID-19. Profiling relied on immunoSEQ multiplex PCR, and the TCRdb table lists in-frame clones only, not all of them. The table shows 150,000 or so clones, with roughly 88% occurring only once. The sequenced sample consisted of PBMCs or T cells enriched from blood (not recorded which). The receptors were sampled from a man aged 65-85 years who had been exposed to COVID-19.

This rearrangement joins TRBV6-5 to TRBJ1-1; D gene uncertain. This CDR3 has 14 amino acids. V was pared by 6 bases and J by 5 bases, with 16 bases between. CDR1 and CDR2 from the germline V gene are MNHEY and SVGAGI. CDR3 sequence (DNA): TGTGCCAGCAGCCCCCAGCGGAGGCGAACTGAAGCTTTCTTT. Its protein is CASSPQRRRTEAFF.

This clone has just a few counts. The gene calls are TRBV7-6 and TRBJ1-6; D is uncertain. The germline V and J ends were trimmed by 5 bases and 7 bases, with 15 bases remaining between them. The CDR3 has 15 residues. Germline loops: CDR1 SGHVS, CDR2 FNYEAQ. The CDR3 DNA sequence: TGTGCCAGCAGCCCACGCGGCAGCGCAAATTCACCCCTCCACTTT. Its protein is CASSPRGSANSPLHF.

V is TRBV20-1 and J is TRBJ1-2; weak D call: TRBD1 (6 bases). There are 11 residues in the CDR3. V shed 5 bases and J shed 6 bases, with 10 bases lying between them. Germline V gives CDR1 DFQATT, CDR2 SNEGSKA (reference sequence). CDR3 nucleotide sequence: TGCAGTGCTTTACAGGGAGATGGCTACACCTTC. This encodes CSALQGDGYTF.

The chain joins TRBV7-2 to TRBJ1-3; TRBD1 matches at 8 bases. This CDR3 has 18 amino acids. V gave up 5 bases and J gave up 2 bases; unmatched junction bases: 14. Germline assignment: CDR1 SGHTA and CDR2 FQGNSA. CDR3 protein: CASSRPTGEGGTGNTIYF. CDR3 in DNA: TGTGCCAGCAGCCGTCCGACAGGGGAGGGAGGGACTGGAAACACCATATATTTT.

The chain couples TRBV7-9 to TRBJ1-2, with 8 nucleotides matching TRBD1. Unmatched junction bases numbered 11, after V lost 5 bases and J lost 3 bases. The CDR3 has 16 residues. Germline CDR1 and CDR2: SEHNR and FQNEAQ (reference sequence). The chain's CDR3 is CASSQAGTGKDYGYTF. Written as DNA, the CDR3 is TGTGCCAGCAGCCAGGCCGGGACAGGAAAGGACTATGGCTACACCTTC.

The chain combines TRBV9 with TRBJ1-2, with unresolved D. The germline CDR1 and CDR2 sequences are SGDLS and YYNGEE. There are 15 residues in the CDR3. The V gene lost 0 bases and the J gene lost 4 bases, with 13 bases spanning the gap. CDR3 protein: CASSVDPVAIYGYTF. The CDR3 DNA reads TGTGCCAGCAGCGTAGACCCAGTTGCCATCTATGGCTACACCTTC.

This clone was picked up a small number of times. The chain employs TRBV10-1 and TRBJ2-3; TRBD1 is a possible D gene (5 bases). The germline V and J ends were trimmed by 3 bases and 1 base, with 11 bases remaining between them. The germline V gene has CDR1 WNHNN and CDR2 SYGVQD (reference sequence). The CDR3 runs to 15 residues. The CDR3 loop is CASSENPGRTDTQYF. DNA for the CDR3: TGCGCCAGCAGTGAAAATCCAGGGCGCACAGATACGCAGTATTTT.

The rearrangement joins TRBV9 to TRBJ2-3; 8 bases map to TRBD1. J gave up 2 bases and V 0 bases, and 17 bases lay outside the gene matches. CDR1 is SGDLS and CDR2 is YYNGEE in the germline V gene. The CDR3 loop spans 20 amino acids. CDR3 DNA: TGTGCCAGCAGCGTAGCTACGTGGACAGGGTCTTCGTTAGACACAGATACGCAGTATTTT. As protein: CASSVATWTGSSLDTDTQYF.

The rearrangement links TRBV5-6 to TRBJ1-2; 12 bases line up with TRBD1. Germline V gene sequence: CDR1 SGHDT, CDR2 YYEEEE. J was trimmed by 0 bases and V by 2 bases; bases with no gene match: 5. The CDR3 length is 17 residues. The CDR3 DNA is TGTGCCAGCAGCTTTGGGACAGGGGGCTATGCTAACTATGGCTACACCTTC. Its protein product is CASSFGTGGYANYGYTF. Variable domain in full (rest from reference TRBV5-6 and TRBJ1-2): DAGVTQSPTHLIKTRGQQVTLRCSPKSGHDTVSWYQQALGQGPQFIFQYYEEEERQRGNFPDRFSGHQFPNYSSELNVNALLLGDSALYLCASSFGTGGYANYGYTFGSGTRLTVV.

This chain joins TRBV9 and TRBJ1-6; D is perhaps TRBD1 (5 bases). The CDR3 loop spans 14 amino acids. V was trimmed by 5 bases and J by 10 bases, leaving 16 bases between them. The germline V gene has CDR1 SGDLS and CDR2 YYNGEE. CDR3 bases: TGTGCCAGCAGTCTCGGGGGGTATGGATCACCCCTCCACTTT. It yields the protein CASSLGGYGSPLHF.

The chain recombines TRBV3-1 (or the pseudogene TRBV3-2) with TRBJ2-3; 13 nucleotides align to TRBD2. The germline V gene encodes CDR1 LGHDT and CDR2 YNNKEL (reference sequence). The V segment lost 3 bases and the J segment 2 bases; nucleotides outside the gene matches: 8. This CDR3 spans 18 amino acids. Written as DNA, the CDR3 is TGTGCCAGCAGCCAGACTAGCGGGAGGTGGGGGCCCACAGATACGCAGTATTTT. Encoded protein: CASSQTSGRWGPTDTQYF.

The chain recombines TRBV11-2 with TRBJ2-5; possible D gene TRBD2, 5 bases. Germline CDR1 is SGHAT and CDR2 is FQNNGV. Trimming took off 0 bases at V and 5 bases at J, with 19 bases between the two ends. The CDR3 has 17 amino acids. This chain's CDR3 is CASSLDPLTRVVETQYF. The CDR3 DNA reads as TGTGCCAGCAGCTTAGACCCCTTAACGCGGGTGGTTGAGACCCAGTACTTC.

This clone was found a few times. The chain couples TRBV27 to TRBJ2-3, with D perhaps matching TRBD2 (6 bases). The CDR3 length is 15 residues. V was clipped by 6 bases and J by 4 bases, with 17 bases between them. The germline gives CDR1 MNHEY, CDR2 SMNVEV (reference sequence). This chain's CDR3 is CASRPMDGSADTQYF. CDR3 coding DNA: TGTGCCAGCAGGCCGATGGACGGGAGCGCAGATACGCAGTATTTT.

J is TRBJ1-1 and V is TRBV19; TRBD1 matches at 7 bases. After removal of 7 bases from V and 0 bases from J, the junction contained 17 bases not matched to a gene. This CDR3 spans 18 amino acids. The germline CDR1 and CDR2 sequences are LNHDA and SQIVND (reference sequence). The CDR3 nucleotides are TGTGCCAGTATTAAGCTCCCTCGGACAGGCCTCATGAACACTGAAGCTTTCTTT. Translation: CASIKLPRTGLMNTEAFF.

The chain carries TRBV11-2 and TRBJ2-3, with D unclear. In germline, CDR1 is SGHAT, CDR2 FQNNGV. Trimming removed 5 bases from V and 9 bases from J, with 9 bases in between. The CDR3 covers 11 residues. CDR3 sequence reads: CASSPRRTQYF. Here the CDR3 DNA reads TGTGCCAGCAGCCCTAGGAGAACGCAGTATTTT. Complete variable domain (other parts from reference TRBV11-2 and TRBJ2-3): EAGVAQSPRYKIIEKRQSVAFWCNPISGHATLYWYQQILGQGPKLLIQFQNNGVVDDSQLPKDRFSAERLKGVDSTLKIQPAKLEDSAVYLCASSPRRTQYFGPGTRLTVL.

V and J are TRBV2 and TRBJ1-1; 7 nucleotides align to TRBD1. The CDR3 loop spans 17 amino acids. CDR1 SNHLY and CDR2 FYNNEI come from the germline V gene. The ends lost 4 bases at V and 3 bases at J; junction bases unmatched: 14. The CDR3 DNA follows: TGTGCCAGCAGTGGGGTTCGACAGGGTTCAGTGTACACTGAAGCTTTCTTT. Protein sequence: CASSGVRQGSVYTEAFF. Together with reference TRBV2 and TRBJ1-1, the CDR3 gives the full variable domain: EPEVTQTPSHQVTQMGQEVILRCVPISNHLYFYWYRQILGQKVEFLVSFYNNEISEKSEIFDDQFSVERPDGSNFTLKIRSTKLEDSAMYFCASSGVRQGSVYTEAFFGQGTRLTVV.

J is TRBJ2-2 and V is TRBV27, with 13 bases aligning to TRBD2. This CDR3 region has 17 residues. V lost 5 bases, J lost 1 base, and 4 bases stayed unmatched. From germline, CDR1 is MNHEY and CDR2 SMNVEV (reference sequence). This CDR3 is CASSRLAGGGNTGELFF. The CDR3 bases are TGTGCCAGCAGTCGACTAGCGGGAGGTGGGAACACCGGGGAGCTGTTTTTT.

The CDR3 spells CASSQGGTSGSNPRNEQFF. In DNA form, the CDR3 reads TGCGCCAGCAGCCAAGGGGGGACTAGCGGGAGTAATCCCAGAAATGAGCAGTTCTTC. The V gene is TRBV4-1, the J gene TRBJ2-1, with TRBD2 identical over 14 bases. Germline CDR1 is MGHRA and CDR2 is YSYEKL. This CDR3 is 19 amino acids long. J lost 7 bases, V lost 1 base, and 12 bases had no gene match.

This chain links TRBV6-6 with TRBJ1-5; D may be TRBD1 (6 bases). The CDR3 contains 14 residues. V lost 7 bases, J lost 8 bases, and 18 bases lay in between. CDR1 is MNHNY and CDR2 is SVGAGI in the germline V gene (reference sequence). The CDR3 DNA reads TGTGCCAGCAACCAGGAGGGGGGGAGGGAGCCCCAGCATTTT. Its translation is CASNQEGGREPQHF.

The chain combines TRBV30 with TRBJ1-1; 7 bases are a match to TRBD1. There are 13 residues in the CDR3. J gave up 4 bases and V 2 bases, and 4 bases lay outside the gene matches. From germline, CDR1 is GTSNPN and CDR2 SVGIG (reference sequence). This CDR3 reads CAWSRDRGTEAFF. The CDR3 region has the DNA TGTGCCTGGAGTAGGGACAGAGGCACTGAAGCTTTCTTT.

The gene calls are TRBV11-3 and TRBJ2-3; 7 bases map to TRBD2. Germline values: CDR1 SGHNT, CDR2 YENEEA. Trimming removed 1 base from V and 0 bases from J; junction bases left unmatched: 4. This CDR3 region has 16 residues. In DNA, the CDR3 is TGTGCCAGCAGCTTAGTCAGCGGGGAGAGCACAGATACGCAGTATTTT. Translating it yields CASSLVSGESTDTQYF.

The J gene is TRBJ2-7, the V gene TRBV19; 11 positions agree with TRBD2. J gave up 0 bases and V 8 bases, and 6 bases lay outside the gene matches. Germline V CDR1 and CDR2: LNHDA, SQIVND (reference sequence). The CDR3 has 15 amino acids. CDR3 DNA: TGTGCCAGTGCGCGACTAGCGGGGCCCTCCTACGAGCAGTACTTC. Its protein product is CASARLAGPSYEQYF.

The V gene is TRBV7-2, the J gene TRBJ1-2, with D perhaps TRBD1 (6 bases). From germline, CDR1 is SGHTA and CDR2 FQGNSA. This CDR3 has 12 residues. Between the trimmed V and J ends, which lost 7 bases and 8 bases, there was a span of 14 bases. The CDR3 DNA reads TGTGCCAGCACCCGGCAGGGGTCAGGCTACACCTTC. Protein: CASTRQGSGYTF.

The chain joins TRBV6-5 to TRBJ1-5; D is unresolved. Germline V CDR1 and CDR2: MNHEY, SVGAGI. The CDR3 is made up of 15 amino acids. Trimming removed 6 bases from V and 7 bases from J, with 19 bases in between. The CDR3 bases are TGTGCCAGCAGCAACTCGGCGGGGTTTGACCAGCCCCAGCATTTT. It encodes CASSNSAGFDQPQHF.

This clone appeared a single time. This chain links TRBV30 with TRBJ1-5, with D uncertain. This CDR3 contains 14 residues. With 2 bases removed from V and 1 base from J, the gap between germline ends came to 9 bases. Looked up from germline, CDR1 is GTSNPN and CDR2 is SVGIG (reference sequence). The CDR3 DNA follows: TGTGCCTGGAGTCAACAGACAAGCAATCAGCCCCAGCATTTT. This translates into CAWSQQTSNQPQHF.

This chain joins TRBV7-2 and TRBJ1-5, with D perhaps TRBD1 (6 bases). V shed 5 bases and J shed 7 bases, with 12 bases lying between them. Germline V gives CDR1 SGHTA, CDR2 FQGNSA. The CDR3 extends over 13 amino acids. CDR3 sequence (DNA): TGTGCCAGCAGCGCAGGGGAGGGGCAGCCCCAGCATTTT. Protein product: CASSAGEGQPQHF.

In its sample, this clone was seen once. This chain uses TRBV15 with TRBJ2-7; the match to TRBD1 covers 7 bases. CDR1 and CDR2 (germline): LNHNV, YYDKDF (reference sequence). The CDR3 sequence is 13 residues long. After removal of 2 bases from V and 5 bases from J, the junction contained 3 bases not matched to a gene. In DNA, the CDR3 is TGTGCCACCAGCAGAAGACAGGGTGACGAGCAGTACTTC. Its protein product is CATSRRQGDEQYF.

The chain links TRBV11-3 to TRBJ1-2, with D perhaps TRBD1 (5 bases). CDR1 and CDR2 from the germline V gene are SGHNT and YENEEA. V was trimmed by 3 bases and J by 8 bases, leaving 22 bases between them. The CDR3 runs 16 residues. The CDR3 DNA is TGTGCCAGCAGCTTGAGGCAGGGAGGTGCGGTAGAGGGCTACACCTTC. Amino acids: CASSLRQGGAVEGYTF.

CDR3 region: CASSIRGQLTEKLFF. The DNA of the CDR3 is TGTGCCAGCAGCATCCGGGGACAGCTCACCGAAAAACTGTTTTTT. The rearrangement joins TRBV3-1 (or the pseudogene TRBV3-2) to TRBJ1-4; 7 bases align to TRBD1. Looked up from germline, CDR1 is LGHDT and CDR2 is YNNKEL (reference sequence). The V segment lost 5 bases and the J segment 8 bases; nucleotides outside the gene matches: 11. This CDR3 contains 15 residues.